The clone carrying this T cell receptor beta chain was picked up many times. This sample is part of a study of T cells in Graves' hyperthyroidism and ophthalmopathy. Study-wide context: Initial diagnosis, before any treatment, was when peripheral blood was collected.

The ends were cut back, 0 bases at V and 0 bases at J, with 6 bases in the middle. Looked up from germline, CDR1 is SGDLS and CDR2 is YYNGEE. The CDR3 sequence is 14 residues long. Diagnostic decisions used clinical symptoms, serum thyroxine and TRAb, thyroid ultrasound and orbital computed tomography. Amplified TCR beta CDR3 regions derived from RNA transcripts. HTBI primers were the set used in a first-round RT-PCR of the TCR CDR3. TCRdb reprocessed the multiplex PCR reads via MiXCR and lists one record per CDR3 protein. The top ten clones hold around 28% of a sample with approximately 380,000 distinct CDR3 sequences, around 15% of them seen once.

The genes are TRBV9 and TRBJ1-2; no firm D call. The sequencing input was blood. The receptor was derived from a man aged 50 to 60 with Graves' ophthalmopathy. The CDR3 loop is CASSVAGANYGYTF. CDR3 nucleotide sequence: TGTGCCAGCAGCGTAGCCGGAGCTAACTATGGCTACACCTTC. Filled out from reference TRBV9 and TRBJ1-2, the complete variable domain reads DSGVTQTPKHLITATGQRVTLRCSPRSGDLSVYWYQQSLDQGLQFLIQYYNGEERAKGNILERFSAQQFPDLHSELNLSSLELGDSALYFCASSVAGANYGYTFGSGTRLTVV.